A single sample is the source of the 16 T cell receptor beta chains below, sequenced in a study of blood T cell repertoires in COVID-19. Some clones are missing from TCRdb's copy, which holds only in-frame ones; the method was immunoSEQ multiplex PCR. The profile covers 150,000 to 200,000 clones, with roughly 77% appearing a single time and roughly 11% taken by the ten largest. The material sequenced was peripheral blood. These receptors originate from a human donor in a cohort sampled during active COVID-19.

This chain joins TRBV16 and TRBJ2-7; perhaps TRBD1 as D (6 bases). Germline V gene data show CDR1 as KGHSY and CDR2 as FQNENV. The CDR3 runs to 17 residues. V was pared by 0 bases and J by 6 bases, with 21 bases between. In DNA form, the CDR3 reads TGTGCCAGCAGCCAATCGCGGGCGGAGACAGGCGCCCCCGAGCAGTACTTC. It codes for CASSQSRAETGAPEQYF.

The J gene is TRBJ1-3, the V gene TRBV7-2, with TRBD1 matching over 8 bases. CDR1 SGHTA and CDR2 FQGNSA come from the germline V gene. The CDR3 extends over 14 amino acids. V lost 3 bases, J lost 4 bases, and 2 bases stayed unmatched. This CDR3 reads CASSFGTGGNTIYF. DNA of the CDR3: TGTGCCAGCAGCTTCGGGACAGGAGGAAACACCATATATTTT.

The sample holds one count of this clone. J is TRBJ1-2 and V is TRBV30; TRBD1 agrees at 8 bases. Germline-derived CDR1 and CDR2 are GTSNPN and SVGIG (reference sequence). CDR3 length: 15 residues. The V and J ends lost 2 bases and 3 bases, in that order; junction bases with no gene match: 8. The CDR3 reads CAWSIGQGAYYGYTF. DNA for the CDR3: TGTGCCTGGAGTATTGGGCAGGGGGCGTACTATGGCTACACCTTC.

CDR3 amino acids: CAISADRARNSPLHF. CDR3 DNA: TGTGCCATCAGCGCCGACAGGGCTAGGAATTCACCCCTCCACTTT. This chain joins TRBV10-3 and TRBJ1-6; 7 positions agree with TRBD1. There are 15 residues in the CDR3. The germline V gene has CDR1 ENHRY and CDR2 SYGVKD. With V trimmed by 6 bases and J by 7 bases, 9 bases remained unmatched.

The sample holds one count of this clone. The chain is built from TRBV28 and TRBJ2-7, with a tentative D call TRBD1 (6 bases). CDR1 MDHEN and CDR2 SYDVKM come from the germline V gene. The CDR3 contains 15 residues. V was trimmed by 3 bases and J by 0 bases, leaving 12 bases between them. CDR3 nucleotide sequence: TGTGCCAGCAGTTTTAGACAGGCGAGCTCCTACGAGCAGTACTTC. It is translated as CASSFRQASSYEQYF.

The V call is TRBV2, the J call TRBJ1-2; a possible D gene is TRBD1 (6 bases). The germline gives CDR1 SNHLY, CDR2 FYNNEI. The CDR3 extends over 11 amino acids. Trimming left V 4 bases short and J 8 bases short, with 8 bases between. The CDR3 reads CASSGGTGYTF. CDR3 sequence (DNA): TGTGCCAGCAGTGGTGGGACAGGCTACACCTTC.

The chain couples TRBV25-1 to TRBJ1-1, with D possibly matching TRBD1 (5 bases). Trimming took 5 bases from V and 1 from J, leaving 8 bases between them. The CDR3 is 13 residues long. Germline V gene lookup returns CDR1 MGHDK and CDR2 SYGVNS. CDR3 protein: CASSNTGNTEAFF. CDR3 coding DNA: TGTGCCAGCAGTAATACAGGGAACACTGAAGCTTTCTTT.

The rearrangement joins TRBV6-5 to TRBJ2-3; tentative D call: TRBD2 (6 bases). CDR3 length equals 15 residues. Per germline, CDR1 MNHEY and CDR2 SVGAGI. Trimming stripped 7 bases from V and 1 base from J, with 15 bases between. The CDR3 sequence: CASKARRGGTDTQYF. CDR3 DNA: TGTGCCAGCAAGGCTAGGAGGGGCGGCACAGATACGCAGTATTTT.

The chain recombines TRBV7-9 with TRBJ1-1; tentatively, D is TRBD1 (6 bases). From germline, CDR1 is SEHNR and CDR2 FQNEAQ (reference sequence). The V end was cut by 3 bases, the J end by 6 bases, with 23 bases between. The CDR3 is 17 residues long. The CDR3: CASSLTMWGHPKAEAFF. DNA for the CDR3: TGTGCCAGCAGCTTGACAATGTGGGGACACCCTAAAGCTGAAGCTTTCTTT.

The chain combines TRBV12-3 or TRBV12-4 with TRBJ2-1, with 7 bases identical to TRBD1. The trim removed 7 bases at V and 9 bases at J, leaving 9 bases unmatched. This CDR3 comprises 13 residues. The CDR3 spells CASTYTGVREQFF. The DNA for the CDR3 is TGTGCCAGCACCTATACAGGGGTTCGTGAGCAGTTCTTC.

This clone was observed a handful of times. The rearrangement uses TRBV5-4 and TRBJ1-1, with D possibly matching TRBD1 (6 bases). The ends were cut back, 3 bases at V and 0 bases at J, with 12 bases in the middle. Germline-derived CDR1 and CDR2 are SGHNT and YYREEE (reference sequence). The CDR3 has 15 amino acids. In DNA form, the CDR3 reads TGTGCCAGCAGCTCGGGGGGCGACATGAACACTGAAGCTTTCTTT. Protein product: CASSSGGDMNTEAFF. Full variable domain (outside the CDR3, taken from reference TRBV5-4 and TRBJ1-1): ETGVTQSPTHLIKTRGQQVTLRCSSQSGHNTVSWYQQALGQGPQFIFQYYREEENGRGNFPPRFSGLQFPNYSSELNVNALELDDSALYLCASSSGGDMNTEAFFGQGTRLTVV.

This clone was counted a single time. The chain recombines TRBV6-5 with TRBJ2-3; 8 nucleotides match TRBD2. The CDR3 length is 15 residues. Germline CDR1 reads MNHEY; CDR2 reads SVGAGI. V dropped 5 bases and J dropped 1; count of bases not matched to a gene: 5. The CDR3 nucleotides read TGTGCCAGCAGTAGCGGGGGCTCGGGCACAGATACGCAGTATTTT. This gives the protein CASSSGGSGTDTQYF.

This clone has a handful of counts. V gene TRBV11-2 combines with J gene TRBJ1-1; D may be TRBD1 (5 bases). The length of the CDR3 is 17 residues. V lost 0 bases and J 1 base, leaving 15 bases between the germline ends. Germline V gene sequence: CDR1 SGHAT, CDR2 FQNNGV. The CDR3 DNA is TGTGCCAGCAGCTTAGATCGCGGGGGATCTGGGAACACTGAAGCTTTCTTT. Translating gives CASSLDRGGSGNTEAFF. Drawing the rest from reference TRBV11-2 and TRBJ1-1, the complete variable domain is EAGVAQSPRYKIIEKRQSVAFWCNPISGHATLYWYQQILGQGPKLLIQFQNNGVVDDSQLPKDRFSAERLKGVDSTLKIQPAKLEDSAVYLCASSLDRGGSGNTEAFFGQGTRLTVV.

Here the CDR3 DNA reads TGTGCCAGCAGCCGAGGGCTCGACCGGAGGCTTTACGAGCAGTACTTC. Translated: CASSRGLDRRLYEQYF. V and J are TRBV11-2 and TRBJ2-7; D perhaps matches TRBD2 (5 bases). V gave up 5 bases and J gave up 4 bases, with 21 bases separating them. The CDR3 has 16 residues. Germline V CDR1 and CDR2: SGHAT, FQNNGV. Based on the CDR3 plus reference TRBV11-2 and TRBJ2-7, the full variable domain is EAGVAQSPRYKIIEKRQSVAFWCNPISGHATLYWYQQILGQGPKLLIQFQNNGVVDDSQLPKDRFSAERLKGVDSTLKIQPAKLEDSAVYLCASSRGLDRRLYEQYFGPGTRLTVT.

This chain links TRBV6-6 with TRBJ2-7; D is unresolved. This CDR3 region has 12 residues. Trimming shortened V by 0 bases and J by 7 bases, and 7 bases separated the two germline ends. Germline V gene data show CDR1 as MNHNY and CDR2 as SVGAGI (reference sequence). CDR3 nucleotides: TGTGCCAGCAGTTACTCGATAGAGGAGCAGTACTTC. This gives the protein CASSYSIEEQYF.

This chain uses TRBV12-3 or TRBV12-4 with TRBJ2-7, with 8 bases aligning to TRBD1. V shed 5 bases and J 3 bases; nucleotides not matched to a gene: 3. The CDR3 is 13 amino acids. This chain's CDR3 is CASSGQGYYEQYF. In DNA, the CDR3 is TGTGCCAGCAGTGGACAGGGTTACTACGAGCAGTACTTC.